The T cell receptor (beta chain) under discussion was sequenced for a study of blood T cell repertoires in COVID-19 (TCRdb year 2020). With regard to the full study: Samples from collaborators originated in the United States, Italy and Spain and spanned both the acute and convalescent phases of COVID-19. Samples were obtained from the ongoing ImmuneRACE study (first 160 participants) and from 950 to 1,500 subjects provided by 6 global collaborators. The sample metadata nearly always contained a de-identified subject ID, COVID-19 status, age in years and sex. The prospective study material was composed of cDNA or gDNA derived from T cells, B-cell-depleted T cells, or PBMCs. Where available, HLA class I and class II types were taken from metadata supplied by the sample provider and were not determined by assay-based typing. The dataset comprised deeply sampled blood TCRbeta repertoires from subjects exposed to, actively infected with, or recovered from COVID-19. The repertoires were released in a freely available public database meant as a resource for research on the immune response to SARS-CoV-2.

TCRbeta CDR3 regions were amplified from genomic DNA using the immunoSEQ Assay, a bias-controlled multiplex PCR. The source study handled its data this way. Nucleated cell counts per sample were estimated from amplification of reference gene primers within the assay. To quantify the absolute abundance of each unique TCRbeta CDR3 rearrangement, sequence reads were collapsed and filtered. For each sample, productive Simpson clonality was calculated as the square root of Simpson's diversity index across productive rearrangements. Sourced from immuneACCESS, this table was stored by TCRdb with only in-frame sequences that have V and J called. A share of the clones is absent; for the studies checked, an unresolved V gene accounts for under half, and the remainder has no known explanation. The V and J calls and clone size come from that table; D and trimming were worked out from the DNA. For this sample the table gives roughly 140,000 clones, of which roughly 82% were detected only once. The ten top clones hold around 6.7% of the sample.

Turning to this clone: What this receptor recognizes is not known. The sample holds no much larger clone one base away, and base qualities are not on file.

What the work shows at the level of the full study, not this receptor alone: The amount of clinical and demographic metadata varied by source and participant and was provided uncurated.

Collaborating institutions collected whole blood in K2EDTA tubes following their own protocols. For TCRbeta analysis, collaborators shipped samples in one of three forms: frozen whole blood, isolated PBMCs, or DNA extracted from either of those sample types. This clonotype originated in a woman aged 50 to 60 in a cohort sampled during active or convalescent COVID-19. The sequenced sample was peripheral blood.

CDR3 region: CASSLMGWGQGFF. The DNA reads TGTGCCAGCAGTTTAATGGGTTGGGGACAGGGGTTCTTT. The rearranged chain carries TRBV12-3 or TRBV12-4 and TRBJ1-1, with 10 central nucleotides matching TRBD1. The CDR3 starts with the cysteine, ends with the phenylalanine, and has 13 residues. Here the CDR3 DNA is all that survives: 39 bases in frame from base 1. V is trimmed back by 2 bases and J by 14 bases, and the junction contains 8 bases that no gene match accounts for.